Below, 3 T cell receptor beta chains from the same sample are listed, as sequenced in a study of T cell repertoires in cytomegalovirus infection. One entry per CDR3 protein, called by TCRdb with MiXCR from the reads. The data hold hundreds of thousands of distinct CDR3 sequences, with about 24% observed a single time. Sequenced material: CD8+ T cells from PBMCs. Source of these receptors: a human donor in good health (CMV status not recorded). Some clones in this sample may be carry-over from other donors' samples.

This clonotype was seen more than once but under ten times. This chain uses TRBV10-3 with TRBJ2-3, with D possibly being TRBD1 or TRBD2 (5 bases each). This CDR3 spans 15 amino acids. V lost 1 base, J lost 5 bases, and 13 bases lay in between. Germline V gene lookup returns CDR1 ENHRY and CDR2 SYGVKD. CDR3 in amino acids: CAISELVGDRDTQYF. The CDR3 DNA reads as TGTGCCATCAGTGAGTTGGTAGGGGACCGAGATACGCAGTATTTT.

In its sample, this clonotype was seen a few times. The CDR3 sequence is CSARGFDKGLAGGTDTQYF. The CDR3 DNA reads as TGCAGTGCTAGAGGATTCGACAAGGGACTAGCGGGGGGCACAGATACGCAGTATTTT. The chain has TRBV20-1 and TRBJ2-3; TRBD2 agrees at 14 bases. This CDR3 spans 19 amino acids. Germline assignment: CDR1 DFQATT and CDR2 SNEGSKA (reference sequence). V lost 1 base, J lost 1 base, and 10 bases stayed unmatched.

The sample holds many counts of this clonotype. The V and J genes are TRBV7-4 and TRBJ2-7; 10 positions match TRBD1. Trimming cost V 1 base and J 1 base; bases outside gene matches: 4. Germline V gene lookup returns CDR1 SGHVT and CDR2 SQSDAQ. The CDR3 runs 16 residues. The CDR3 protein is CASSLVPGQGSYEQYV. CDR3 in DNA: TGTGCCAGCAGCTTAGTCCCGGGACAGGGGTCCTACGAGCAGTACGTC.